The 27 T cell receptor beta chains below all came from one sample that was sequenced in a study of Tregs in tolerant kidney transplant recipients (dated by TCRdb to about 2019). Receptor libraries were prepared by the immunoSEQ multiplex PCR assay. Not all clones reach the TCRdb copy of this immuneACCESS table, which keeps in-frame sequences only. Checked studies attribute under half of the gap to unresolved V genes and leave the rest unexplained. The sample's own table lists 23,000 or so clones. The ten largest account for 3.5% to 5% of the sample. According to the study, the label for this sample's time point signals: 6 months after combined kidney and bone marrow transplant. Transplants used related donors with nonmyeloablative bone marrow transplantation; mixed chimerism was transient in the human trials. The source was CD4+ T cells from blood (PBMCs), collected 6 months after the transplant. The source is a human patient who received a combined kidney and bone marrow transplant. After a transplant, some T cells may be the graft donor's own cells.

Notes on this clone: Read data end 3 residues before the CDR3 end; the end is taken from the germline J gene. The chain couples TRBV5-1 to TRBJ2-5, with D possibly being TRBD2 (5 bases). Germline CDR1 and CDR2: SGHRS and YFSETQ. With 1 base removed from V and 5 bases from J, the gap between germline ends came to 15 bases. The CDR3 is made up of 15 amino acids. CDR3 amino acids: CASSLLSGFFETQYF. The part of the CDR3 DNA that was read is TGCGCCAGCAGCTTGTTGTCGGGGTTTTTCGAGACC.

As regards this clone: Read data end 3 residues before the CDR3 end; the end is taken from the germline J gene. The J gene is TRBJ2-2, the V gene TRBV19; TRBD1 matches at 11 bases. This CDR3 region has 16 residues. J lost 8 bases, V lost 10 bases, and 15 bases had no gene match. Germline values: CDR1 LNHDA, CDR2 SQIVND (reference sequence). Incomplete CDR3 DNA: TGTGCCACCCGCCGGACAGGGGGCTTTATAGGGGGGGAG. This codes for CATRRTGGFIGGE. The entire CDR3 protein reads CATRRTGGFIGGELFF.

Regarding this clone: The CDR3 end lies 3 residues beyond the end of the read and is filled in from the germline J gene. The V and J genes are TRBV7-9 and TRBJ2-7; D perhaps matches TRBD1 (5 bases). The CDR3 is made up of 12 amino acids. The germline CDR1 and CDR2 sequences are SEHNR and FQNEAQ (reference sequence). V lost 5 bases, J lost 5 bases, and 10 bases lay in between. The covered CDR3 bases are TGTGCCAGCAGCCCACAAGGGGACGAG. Encoded protein: CASSPQGDE. The full CDR3 is CASSPQGDEQYF.

In regard to this clone: Read data end 3 residues before the CDR3 end; the end is taken from the germline J gene. The J gene is TRBJ1-2, the V gene TRBV5-1; 7 bases match TRBD1. The germline V gene encodes CDR1 SGHRS and CDR2 YFSETQ. Germline trimming cut 0 bases from V and 1 base from J; bases unmatched to any gene: 6. The CDR3 runs to 16 residues. CDR3: CASSLAAGGDNYGYTF. CDR3 bases read: TGCGCCAGCAGCTTGGCTGCAGGGGGAGATAACTATGGC.

As for this clone: The DNA ends 3 residues before the CDR3 does, and the rest of the CDR3 is filled in from the germline J gene. The V call is TRBV5-1, the J call TRBJ1-2; tentatively, D is TRBD1 (5 bases). The germline CDR1 and CDR2 sequences are SGHRS and YFSETQ. Trimming left V 4 bases short and J 4 bases short, with 11 bases between. This CDR3 region has 13 residues. CDR3 DNA (partial): TGCGCCAGCAGCACGGGAGGGGTCTATGGC. Translating gives CASSTGGVYG. The whole CDR3 is CASSTGGVYGYTF.

Regarding this clone: The read ends 3 residues shy of where the CDR3 ends; the end is completed using the germline J gene. The genes are TRBV5-4 and TRBJ2-7, with 12 bases matching TRBD2. With V trimmed by 4 bases and J by 6 bases, 5 bases remained unmatched. The germline gives CDR1 SGHNT, CDR2 YYREEE (reference sequence). The CDR3 consists of 14 residues. The part of the CDR3 DNA that was read is TGTGCCAGCAGCGCTAGCGGGAGGGGAGGCGAG. Translation gives CASSASGRGGE. The CDR3 as a whole reads CASSASGRGGEQYF.

For this clone: The CDR3 is cut off 3 residues early in the read; its end comes from the germline J gene. This rearrangement joins TRBV11-2 to TRBJ1-1, with D perhaps TRBD1 (5 bases). The CDR3 extends over 14 amino acids. Trimming pared 5 bases from V and 4 bases from J, leaving 14 bases between. Germline V gene lookup returns CDR1 SGHAT and CDR2 FQNNGV. CDR3 loop: CASSPLRGGTEAFF. CDR3 bases read: TGTGCCAGCAGCCCACTCCGCGGGGGCACTGAA.

About this clone itself: The CDR3 goes on 3 residues after the read ends, and that part is filled in from the germline J gene. This sequence joins TRBV16 and TRBJ1-1, with D hard to call. There are 14 residues in the CDR3. V gave up 4 bases and J gave up 0 bases, with 9 bases separating them. Germline assignment: CDR1 KGHSY and CDR2 FQNENV. The chain's CDR3 is CASSLSGMNTEAFF. CDR3 bases read: TGTGCCAGCAGCCTTTCGGGGATGAACACTGAA.

Note on this clone: Sequencing ends 3 residues short of the CDR3 end; the germline J gene provides the rest. The V gene is TRBV20-1, the J gene TRBJ2-2; 7 bases fit TRBD2. Looked up from germline, CDR1 is DFQATT and CDR2 is SNEGSKA (reference sequence). The CDR3 contains 13 residues. V dropped 6 bases and J dropped 4; count of bases not matched to a gene: 5. CDR3 region: CSASGAPTGELFF. The CDR3 bases that were read are TGCAGTGCCAGCGGGGCCCCCACCGGGGAG.

Remarks on this clone: The sequence runs out 3 residues before the end of the CDR3; the remainder is reconstructed from the germline J gene. The V and J genes are TRBV7-9 and TRBJ1-2; D uncertain. The CDR3 length is 14 residues. Germline CDR1 reads SEHNR; CDR2 reads FQNEAQ (reference sequence). CDR3 bases read: TGTGCCAGCAGCTTAAACGCAGTGTCCGTGGGC. Translation: CASSLNAVSVG. Given in full, the CDR3 is CASSLNAVSVGYTF.

Comments on this clone: Sequencing ends 3 residues short of the CDR3 end; the germline J gene provides the rest. The J gene is TRBJ1-1, the V gene TRBV7-9, with D tentatively TRBD1 (6 bases). Germline V lookup: CDR1 SEHNR, CDR2 FQNEAQ (reference sequence). Trimming stripped 5 bases from V and 6 bases from J, with 13 bases between. The CDR3 loop spans 13 amino acids. CDR3 DNA, as far as it was read: TGTGCCAGCAGCACCACCGGGGGGCCTGAA. Protein sequence: CASSTTGGPE. The CDR3 as a whole reads CASSTTGGPEAFF.

Concerning this clone itself: Read coverage stops 3 residues before the CDR3 terminus; the germline J gene supplies the remainder. The gene calls are TRBV7-2 and TRBJ2-2; the D gene is possibly TRBD1 (6 bases). V was clipped by 3 bases and J by 6 bases, with 11 bases between them. CDR3 length: 14 amino acids. Germline loops: CDR1 SGHTA, CDR2 FQGNSA. The covered CDR3 bases are TGTGCCAGCAGCTTTCTTACAGGGTCCGGGGAG. This encodes CASSFLTGSGE. The full CDR3 sequence reads CASSFLTGSGELFF. Full variable domain (outside the CDR3, taken from reference TRBV7-2 and TRBJ2-2): GAGVSQSPSNKVTEKGKDVELRCDPISGHTALYWYRQSLGQGLEFLIYFQGNSAPDKSGLPSDRFSAERTGGSVSTLTIQRTQQEDSAVYLCASSFLTGSGELFFGEGSRLTVL.

On this clone itself: Coverage ceases 3 residues before the CDR3 finishes, and the germline J gene fills in the end. J is TRBJ2-4 and V is TRBV19, with D possibly matching TRBD1 (5 bases). Germline loops: CDR1 LNHDA, CDR2 SQIVND (reference sequence). The CDR3 extends over 15 amino acids. V lost 7 bases and J 0 bases, leaving 13 bases between the germline ends. The CDR3 here is CASKGVELAKNIQYF. CDR3 DNA, as far as it was read: TGTGCCAGTAAAGGGGTGGAGCTAGCCAAAAACATT.

With respect to this clone: The read halts 3 residues ahead of the CDR3 end, with the missing end drawn from the germline J gene. The chain recombines TRBV5-1 with TRBJ2-3; D perhaps matches TRBD2 (5 bases). The V end was cut by 5 bases, the J end by 2 bases, with 12 bases between. CDR3 length: 14 residues. Germline loops: CDR1 SGHRS, CDR2 YFSETQ. CDR3 DNA, as far as it was read: TGCGCCAGCAGGGCAGCGGAGGCCACAGATACG. It yields the protein CASRAAEATDT. The whole CDR3 protein reads CASRAAEATDTQYF. Full variable domain (missing parts from reference TRBV5-1 and TRBJ2-3): KAGVTQTPRYLIKTRGQQVTLSCSPISGHRSVSWYQQTPGQGLQFLFEYFSETQRNKGNFPGRFSGRQFSNSRSEMNVSTLELGDSALYLCASRAAEATDTQYFGPGTRLTVL.

As for this clone: With the read ending 3 residues before the CDR3 end, the germline J gene is used to fill in that end. V gene TRBV30 combines with J gene TRBJ2-2; no definite D call. Germline values: CDR1 GTSNPN, CDR2 SVGIG (reference sequence). Trimming took 0 bases from V and 1 from J, leaving 9 bases between them. The CDR3 is 15 residues long. Incomplete CDR3 DNA: TGTGCCTGGAGTGTAGTAGACTTGAACACCGGGGAG. Its protein product is CAWSVVDLNTGE. The CDR3 as a whole reads CAWSVVDLNTGELFF.

The CDR3 sequence is CASSPPGTGVAQPQHF. The part of the CDR3 DNA that was read is TGTGCCAGCTCACCACCGGGGACAGGGGTGGCTCAGCCC. V gene TRBV18 combines with J gene TRBJ1-5; 10 bases line up with TRBD1. The sequence runs out 3 residues before the end of the CDR3; the remainder is reconstructed from the germline J gene. Germline CDR1 is KGHSH and CDR2 is LQKENI. Trimming cost V 0 bases and J 6 bases; bases outside gene matches: 5. The CDR3 extends over 16 amino acids.

As to this clone: From the germline J gene comes the end of the CDR3, since the read stops 3 residues before it. This chain links TRBV11-2 with TRBJ1-2, with a tentative D call TRBD1 (6 bases). Trimming took off 5 bases at V and 6 bases at J, with 13 bases between the two ends. CDR3 length equals 13 residues. From germline, CDR1 is SGHAT and CDR2 FQNNGV. The sequenced part of the CDR3 DNA is TGTGCCAGCAGCCTTACTTACAGGGATGGC. Translating gives CASSLTYRDG. The whole CDR3 sequence reads CASSLTYRDGYTF.

As to this clone: The missing CDR3 end, 3 residues past where the read stops, is filled in from the germline J gene. V and J are TRBV7-9 and TRBJ1-1; D not resolved. This CDR3 spans 13 amino acids. Trimming removed 2 bases from V and 0 bases from J, with 4 bases in between. Germline CDR1 and CDR2: SEHNR and FQNEAQ (reference sequence). CDR3 DNA, as far as it was read: TGTGCCAGCAGCTTACTTATGAACACTGAA. Protein: CASSLLMNTE. The complete CDR3 sequence is CASSLLMNTEAFF.

In the case of this clone: With the read ending 3 residues before the CDR3 end, the germline J gene is used to fill in that end. The J gene is TRBJ1-2, the V gene TRBV28; D is unclear. The CDR3 length is 15 residues. Germline V gene data show CDR1 as MDHEN and CDR2 as SYDVKM. With 7 bases removed from V and 3 bases from J, the gap between germline ends came to 18 bases. CDR3 in amino acids: CASKAAFPKDYGYTF. Incomplete CDR3 DNA: TGTGCCAGCAAGGCGGCTTTCCCTAAGGACTATGGC.

As to this clone: The read finishes 3 residues shy of the CDR3 end, and the germline J gene is used to complete it. V is TRBV29-1 and J is TRBJ2-7, with TRBD1 matching over 7 bases. The CDR3 length is 13 residues. Germline V gene lookup returns CDR1 SQVTM and CDR2 ANQGSEA. With 1 base clipped from V and 0 bases from J, the junction kept 0 bases outside the gene matches. This CDR3 reads CSVEGDSSYEQYF. The part of the CDR3 DNA that was read is TGCAGCGTTGAAGGGGACAGCTCCTACGAG.

Note on this clone: Read coverage stops 3 residues before the CDR3 terminus; the germline J gene supplies the remainder. J is TRBJ2-7 and V is TRBV7-9, with TRBD1 matching over 11 bases. The V segment lost 4 bases and the J segment 4 bases; nucleotides outside the gene matches: 3. The germline gives CDR1 SEHNR, CDR2 FQNEAQ (reference sequence). The CDR3 is 14 amino acids. The covered CDR3 bases are TGTGCCAGCAGCTCGGACAGGGGGCGTTACGAG. Translating it yields CASSSDRGRYE. The whole CDR3 protein reads CASSSDRGRYEQYF.

In regard to this clone: The read ends 3 residues shy of where the CDR3 ends; the end is completed using the germline J gene. This rearrangement joins TRBV19 to TRBJ2-1, with 12 bases identical to TRBD2. V lost 6 bases to trimming and J lost 7 bases; unmatched junction nucleotides: 7. The length of the CDR3 is 15 residues. Germline loops: CDR1 LNHDA, CDR2 SQIVND (reference sequence). The covered CDR3 bases are TGTGCCAGTAGGCGTCCTAGCGGGGGGGCAAATGAG. It codes for CASRRPSGGANE. The complete CDR3 sequence is CASRRPSGGANEQFF.

To note about this clone: The read comes to an end 3 residues before the CDR3 does, leaving the germline J gene to fill in the end. This chain uses TRBV20-1 with TRBJ2-7; perhaps TRBD1 as D (5 bases). Germline-derived CDR1 and CDR2 are DFQATT and SNEGSKA (reference sequence). V lost 6 bases and J 3 bases, leaving 12 bases between the germline ends. This CDR3 region has 12 residues. The chain's CDR3 is CSARQSVYEQYF. CDR3 DNA, as far as it was read: TGCAGTGCGAGACAGTCTGTCTACGAG.

The CDR3 protein is CASSEAERTRTETQYF. The CDR3 DNA, read in part, is TGTGCCAGCAGTGAAGCGGAGAGGACTAGGACGGAGACC. V is TRBV6-1 and J is TRBJ2-5; 7 nucleotides align to TRBD2. From the germline J gene comes the end of the CDR3, since the read stops 3 residues before it. The ends lost 0 bases at V and 5 bases at J; junction bases unmatched: 9. Germline-derived CDR1 and CDR2 are MNHNS and SASEGT. The CDR3 has 16 amino acids.

Note on this clone: The read comes to an end 3 residues before the CDR3 does, leaving the germline J gene to fill in the end. The chain employs TRBV6-1 and TRBJ1-1, with D unresolved. This CDR3 contains 15 residues. Between the trimmed V and J ends, which lost 4 bases and 0 bases, there was a span of 12 bases. Germline CDR1 MNHNS, CDR2 SASEGT. The CDR3 sequence is CASSGSRRMNTEAFF. The covered CDR3 bases are TGTGCCAGCAGTGGGTCCCGGCGGATGAACACTGAA.

As concerns this clone: The CDR3 end lies 3 residues beyond the end of the read and is filled in from the germline J gene. The chain combines TRBV13 with TRBJ2-7; D gene unclear. Trimming took off 6 bases at V and 5 bases at J, with 14 bases between the two ends. CDR1 is PRHDT, CDR2 FYEKMQ, per germline (reference sequence). This CDR3 comprises 13 residues. The sequenced part of the CDR3 DNA is TGTGCCAGCAGTTGGGCCCCACCCGACGAG. Its protein product is CASSWAPPDE. The full CDR3 reads CASSWAPPDEQYF.

For this clone: Read data end 3 residues before the CDR3 end; the end is taken from the germline J gene. The V call is TRBV5-1, the J call TRBJ1-1; the D is unclear. Germline CDR1 and CDR2: SGHRS and YFSETQ. This CDR3 has 12 residues. The CDR3 loop reads CASSLEGREAFF. CDR3 bases read: TGCGCCAGCAGCTTGGAGGGCCGCGAA.